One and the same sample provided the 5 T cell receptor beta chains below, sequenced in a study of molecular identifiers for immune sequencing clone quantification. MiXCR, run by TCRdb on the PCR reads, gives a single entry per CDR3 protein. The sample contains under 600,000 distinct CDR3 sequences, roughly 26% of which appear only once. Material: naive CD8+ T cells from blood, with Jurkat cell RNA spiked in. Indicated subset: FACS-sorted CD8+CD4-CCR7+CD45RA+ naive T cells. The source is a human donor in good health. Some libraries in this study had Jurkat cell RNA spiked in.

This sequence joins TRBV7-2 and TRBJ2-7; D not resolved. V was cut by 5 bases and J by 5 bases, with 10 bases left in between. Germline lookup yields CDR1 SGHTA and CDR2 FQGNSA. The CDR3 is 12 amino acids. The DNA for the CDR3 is TGTGCCAGCAGCCCTTACAGCAACGAGCAGTACTTC. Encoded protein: CASSPYSNEQYF.

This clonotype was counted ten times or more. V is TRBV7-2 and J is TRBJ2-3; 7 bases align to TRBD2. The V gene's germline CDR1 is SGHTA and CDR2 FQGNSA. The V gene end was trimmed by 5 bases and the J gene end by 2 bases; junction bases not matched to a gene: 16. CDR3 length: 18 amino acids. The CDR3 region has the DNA TGTGCCAGCAGCGCCGATGAAGGGCGGGGGTACTACACAGATACGCAGTATTTT. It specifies CASSADEGRGYYTDTQYF.

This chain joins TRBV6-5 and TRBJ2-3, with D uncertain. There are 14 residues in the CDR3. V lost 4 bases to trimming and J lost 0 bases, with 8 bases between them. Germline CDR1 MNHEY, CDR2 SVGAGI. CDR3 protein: CASSSDISTDTQYF. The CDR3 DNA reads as TGTGCCAGCAGTTCAGATATTAGCACAGATACGCAGTATTTT.

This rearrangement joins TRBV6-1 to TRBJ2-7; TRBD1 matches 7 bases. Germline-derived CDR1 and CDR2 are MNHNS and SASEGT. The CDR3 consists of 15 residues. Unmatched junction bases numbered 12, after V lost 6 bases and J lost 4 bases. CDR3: CASRATGPISYEQYF. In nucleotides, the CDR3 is TGTGCCAGCAGGGCGACAGGGCCTATCTCGTACGAGCAGTACTTC.

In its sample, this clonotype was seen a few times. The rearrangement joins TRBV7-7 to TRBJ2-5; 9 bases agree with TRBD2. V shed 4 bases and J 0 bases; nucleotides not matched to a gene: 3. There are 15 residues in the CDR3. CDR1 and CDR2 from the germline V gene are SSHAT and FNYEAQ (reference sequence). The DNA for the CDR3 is TGTGCCAGCAGCTCCAGCGGGGGGAACCAAGAGACCCAGTACTTC. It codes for CASSSSGGNQETQYF.